This T cell receptor beta chain comes out of a study of pediatric ulcerative colitis. Germline lookup yields CDR1 SGHRS and CDR2 YFSETQ. Trimming left V 1 base short and J 0 bases short, with 1 base between. The CDR3 extends over 13 amino acids. This clone was seen more than once but under ten times. This was a survey-level run. Samples were sequenced at Survey level, maximum 500,000 reads. Sequenced by immunoSEQ multiplex PCR; TCRdb stores in-frame clones only, minus some. The table has approximately 60,000 clones, roughly nine tenths seen once. This receptor was taken from a boy between 10 and 17 years old with severe ulcerative colitis. Sequencing was carried out using blood. This sequence joins TRBV5-1 and TRBJ2-2; D unresolved. CDR3: CASSLTNTGELFF. The CDR3 DNA follows: TGCGCCAGCAGCTTGACGAACACCGGGGAGCTGTTTTTT.